The 15 T cell receptor beta chains given below trace back to one sample, sequenced in a study of identical twins. Each CDR3 protein is one row after TCRdb ran MiXCR on the 5' RACE reads. This table holds 690,000 or so distinct CDR3 sequences, 6.1% found once. Material for sequencing was naive T cells sorted from blood. Receptors were obtained from a man aged 18 to 30 in good health.

V usage is TRBV5-1 and J usage is TRBJ1-6; a possible D gene is TRBD1 (5 bases). The CDR3 contains 15 residues. Trimming pared 4 bases from V and 5 bases from J, leaving 13 bases between. The germline V gene has CDR1 SGHRS and CDR2 YFSETQ. The CDR3 region is CASSPAPGHNSPLHF. CDR3 nucleotides: TGCGCCAGCAGCCCGGCGCCGGGGCATAATTCACCCCTCCACTTT.

The J gene is TRBJ1-1, the V gene TRBV4-2; D is perhaps TRBD1 (5 bases). The CDR3 covers 18 residues. From germline, CDR1 is LGHNA and CDR2 YNFKEQ. The V end lost 2 bases, the J end lost 0 bases, and 19 bases lay between the germline ends. The CDR3 coding sequence is TGTGCCAGCAGCCAAACCGGGACCGCATTTATCATGAACACTGAAGCTTTCTTT. Residues: CASSQTGTAFIMNTEAFF.

This clonotype was counted only a few times. The rearrangement uses TRBV24-1 and TRBJ2-3; D gene unclear. Germline V gene sequence: CDR1 KGHDR, CDR2 SFDVKD. V was cut by 9 bases and J by 2 bases, with 11 bases left in between. The CDR3 runs to 13 residues. Written as DNA, the CDR3 is TGTGCCACCGTTGGATACGTCACAGATACGCAGTATTTT. Translation: CATVGYVTDTQYF.

Comment on this clonotype: At one end, the junction sequence differs from germline, possibly due to a read error. The rearrangement uses TRBV18 and TRBJ2-7, with no clear D. The CDR3 has 11 residues. Germline CDR1 is KGHSH and CDR2 is LQKENI. The CDR3 DNA reads as TGTACCAGCTCACCAGATTACGAGCAGTACTTC. Residues: CTSSPDYEQYF.

The chain employs TRBV2 and TRBJ2-1; 8 bases agree with TRBD2. In germline, CDR1 is SNHLY, CDR2 FYNNEI. The CDR3 consists of 16 residues. J lost 4 bases, V lost 3 bases, and 8 bases had no gene match. The CDR3: CASSDDGTRDYNEQFF. CDR3 nucleotide sequence: TGTGCCAGCAGTGATGACGGGACTAGGGATTACAATGAGCAGTTCTTC.

This clonotype was picked up many times. The chain employs TRBV27 and TRBJ2-7, with 9 bases aligning to TRBD1. The CDR3 sequence is 16 residues long. In germline, CDR1 is MNHEY, CDR2 SMNVEV (reference sequence). J gave up 2 bases and V 0 bases, and 5 bases lay outside the gene matches. CDR3 coding DNA: TGTGCCAGCAGTTTATCTTGGGGACAGGGTCCCTACGAGCAGTACTTC. Amino acids: CASSLSWGQGPYEQYF.

This clonotype was recorded at least ten times. This chain connects TRBV24-1 to TRBJ2-2, with D possibly matching TRBD1 (6 bases). The CDR3 has 14 residues. Trimming took off 1 base at V and 6 bases at J, with 8 bases between the two ends. CDR1 and CDR2 (germline): KGHDR, SFDVKD. Here the CDR3 reads CATSDLQGPGELFF. DNA for the CDR3: TGTGCCACCAGTGATTTACAGGGTCCCGGGGAGCTGTTTTTT.

Ten or more counts support this clonotype. The genes are TRBV12-3 or TRBV12-4 and TRBJ2-1; 8 nucleotides align to TRBD2. This CDR3 region has 12 residues. V shed 6 bases, J shed 11 bases, and the junction held 6 bases outside the gene matches. The CDR3 DNA is TGTGCCAGCAGCCGGGGGGGGCTGAAGCAGTTCTTC. Translated: CASSRGGLKQFF.

This clonotype has at least ten counts. The chain recombines TRBV12-3 or TRBV12-4 with TRBJ2-5; 10 bases are a match to TRBD1. The CDR3 is 14 amino acids. The V gene end was trimmed by 3 bases and the J gene end by 6 bases; junction bases not matched to a gene: 4. CDR3 residues: CASSFRTGGKTQYF. The CDR3 DNA reads TGTGCCAGCAGTTTCCGGACAGGGGGGAAGACCCAGTACTTC.

The table lists this clonotype with a few counts. The chain couples TRBV5-1 to TRBJ2-7, with a tentative D call TRBD1 (6 bases). V was trimmed by 4 bases and J by 3 bases, leaving 14 bases between them. From germline, CDR1 is SGHRS and CDR2 YFSETQ. The CDR3 is 14 amino acids. In DNA form, the CDR3 reads TGCGCCAGCAGCGGCCCCGGGACACGCTACGAGCAGTACTTC. Translation gives CASSGPGTRYEQYF.

In its sample, this clonotype was seen many times. The chain has TRBV10-3 and TRBJ2-1; D might be TRBD1 or TRBD2, each matching 6 bases. Germline CDR1 is ENHRY and CDR2 is SYGVKD. The CDR3 runs to 17 residues. The ends were cut back, 10 bases at V and 0 bases at J, with 22 bases in the middle. In DNA, the CDR3 is TGTGCCACCGTGCGGGGCGGGGCGGACAGCTCCTACAATGAGCAGTTCTTC. It yields the protein CATVRGGADSSYNEQFF.

There are many counts of this clonotype. The chain joins TRBV5-1 to TRBJ2-7, with 12 bases aligning to TRBD2. Looked up from germline, CDR1 is SGHRS and CDR2 is YFSETQ. Trimming cost V 3 bases and J 3 bases; bases outside gene matches: 4. This CDR3 is 15 amino acids long. DNA of the CDR3: TGCGCCAGCAGCTCCGGACTAGCGGGGCGCTACGAGCAGTACTTC. Its translation: CASSSGLAGRYEQYF.

This clonotype has more than one count but fewer than ten. V gene TRBV4-2 combines with J gene TRBJ2-5; D is undetermined. The CDR3 contains 13 residues. V was shortened by 1 base and J by 7 bases, with 10 bases between the two germline ends. Germline V gene lookup returns CDR1 LGHNA and CDR2 YNFKEQ. CDR3 nucleotides: TGTGCCAGCAGCCAAGGACAAAAAGGGACCCAGTACTTC. Translation: CASSQGQKGTQYF.

This clonotype was detected many times. The genes are TRBV10-3 and TRBJ2-5; no firm D call. Trimming shortened V by 2 bases and J by 1 base, and 8 bases separated the two germline ends. CDR1 and CDR2 (germline): ENHRY, SYGVKD. This CDR3 is 14 amino acids long. The CDR3 DNA is TGTGCCATCAGTGAGCGAAGTATCCAAGAGACCCAGTACTTC. It yields the protein CAISERSIQETQYF.

This clonotype was recorded a few times. The chain links TRBV4-2 to TRBJ2-1, with 7 bases identical to TRBD2. From germline, CDR1 is LGHNA and CDR2 YNFKEQ. The CDR3 is 16 residues long. The junction had 4 bases not matched to a gene; V was cut back by 0 bases and J by 2 bases. Written as DNA, the CDR3 is TGTGCCAGCAGCCAAGAGCGGGGGAGTACCTACAATGAGCAGTTCTTC. This sequence encodes CASSQERGSTYNEQFF.